The 25 T cell receptor beta chains given below trace back to one sample, sequenced in a study of T cell responses to AZD1222 COVID-19 vaccine. Sequencing used immunoSEQ multiplex PCR; TCRdb keeps in-frame clones, though not all of them. The table includes 100,000 to 150,000 clones, 89% detected once. Here the sequenced sample was peripheral blood, taken on day 0 of AZD1222 vaccination. Receptors were obtained from an adult in good health.

The CDR3 DNA is TGTGCCAGCAGCCCCCGTTTATCGGGGGGGAGGACCGGGGAGCTGTTTTTT. Protein product: CASSPRLSGGRTGELFF. This sequence joins TRBV11-3 and TRBJ2-2; 8 bases align to TRBD2. Germline-derived CDR1 and CDR2 are SGHNT and YENEEA. This CDR3 is 17 amino acids long. Losses at the gene ends were 5 bases for V and 5 bases for J; bases not matched to a gene: 13.

The CDR3 sequence is CATSDPRGTGGSKETQYF. The CDR3 DNA sequence: TGTGCCACCAGTGATCCACGTGGAACAGGAGGTAGCAAAGAGACCCAGTACTTC. The chain uses TRBV24-1 and TRBJ2-5, with D perhaps matching TRBD1 or TRBD2 (5 bases each). Germline V gene data show CDR1 as KGHDR and CDR2 as SFDVKD. V lost 3 bases to trimming and J lost 3 bases, with 22 bases between them. The CDR3 runs to 18 residues.

The chain links TRBV27 to TRBJ1-1; tentative D call: TRBD1 (6 bases). Trimming took 5 bases from V and 5 from J, leaving 21 bases between them. In germline, CDR1 is MNHEY, CDR2 SMNVEV (reference sequence). The CDR3 has 16 residues. CDR3 in amino acids: CASSPLKEGERTEAFF. The CDR3, as DNA: TGTGCCAGCAGTCCCCTTAAGGAGGGGGAAAGGACTGAAGCTTTCTTT.

The chain uses TRBV29-1 and TRBJ1-6, with D tentatively TRBD1 (6 bases). This CDR3 region has 16 residues. The V end lost 0 bases, the J end lost 5 bases, and 14 bases lay between the germline ends. The germline gives CDR1 SQVTM, CDR2 ANQGSEA. The CDR3 nucleotides are TGCAGCGTTGAAGATCCCCGACAGGACGATAATTCACCCCTCCACTTT. Protein: CSVEDPRQDDNSPLHF.

The chain has TRBV30 and TRBJ1-1; tentative D call: TRBD1 (6 bases). Looked up from germline, CDR1 is GTSNPN and CDR2 is SVGIG (reference sequence). Trimming pared 0 bases from V and 4 bases from J, leaving 15 bases between. The CDR3 runs to 15 residues. CDR3 amino acids: CAWSVLSGGGTEAFF. The CDR3 coding sequence is TGTGCCTGGAGTGTATTGAGCGGAGGGGGCACTGAAGCTTTCTTT.

The chain uses TRBV24-1 and TRBJ1-3; 8 bases line up with TRBD1. Germline values: CDR1 KGHDR, CDR2 SFDVKD. The CDR3 runs to 15 residues. V was clipped by 7 bases and J by 1 base; unmatched bases: 5. Written as DNA, the CDR3 is TGTGCCACCAGCGGGACAGGTTGTTCTGGAAACACCATATATTTT. Its protein is CATSGTGCSGNTIYF.

The V gene is TRBV28, the J gene TRBJ1-1; D uncertain. The CDR3 covers 16 residues. Germline CDR1 is MDHEN and CDR2 is SYDVKM. V was pared by 4 bases and J by 1 base, with 16 bases between. CDR3 sequence: CASSSADQRRNTEAFF. In DNA form, the CDR3 reads TGTGCCAGCAGTTCGGCCGACCAACGTAGGAACACTGAAGCTTTCTTT.

The J gene is TRBJ2-5, the V gene TRBV27; the D gene is possibly TRBD2 (6 bases). The CDR3 is 15 amino acids. Germline V gives CDR1 MNHEY, CDR2 SMNVEV (reference sequence). V was trimmed by 3 bases and J by 5 bases, leaving 16 bases between them. The CDR3 region is CASSFAREVAETQYF. The CDR3 nucleotides are TGTGCCAGCAGTTTTGCCAGGGAGGTCGCGGAGACCCAGTACTTC.

The genes are TRBV13 and TRBJ2-6; tentative D call: TRBD1 (6 bases). Germline lookup yields CDR1 PRHDT and CDR2 FYEKMQ (reference sequence). The CDR3 runs to 15 residues. Trimming cost V 6 bases and J 0 bases, with 9 bases left between them. The CDR3, as DNA: TGTGCCAGCAGTTTGACAGGCTCTGGGGCCAACGTCCTGACTTTC. This sequence encodes CASSLTGSGANVLTF. Variable domain in full (rest from reference TRBV13 and TRBJ2-6): AAGVIQSPRHLIKEKRETATLKCYPIPRHDTVYWYQQGPGQDPQFLISFYEKMQSDKGSIPDRFSAQQFSDYHSELNMSSLELGDSALYFCASSLTGSGANVLTFGAGSRLTVL.

This chain connects TRBV5-1 to TRBJ2-5; 11 bases match TRBD2. The CDR3 has 15 residues. The germline V gene encodes CDR1 SGHRS and CDR2 YFSETQ. V shed 4 bases and J 2 bases; nucleotides not matched to a gene: 4. The CDR3 protein is CASSKGTSGQETQYF. The CDR3 DNA sequence: TGCGCCAGCAGCAAAGGGACTAGCGGTCAAGAGACCCAGTACTTC.

This rearrangement joins TRBV24-1 to TRBJ2-1; 7 nucleotides agree with TRBD1. The CDR3 covers 15 residues. Germline CDR1 reads KGHDR; CDR2 reads SFDVKD. V shed 8 bases and J 0 bases; nucleotides not matched to a gene: 6. CDR3 protein: CATTEGDSSYNEQFF. DNA for the CDR3: TGTGCCACCACCGAGGGGGACAGCTCCTACAATGAGCAGTTCTTC.

This sequence joins TRBV6-5 and TRBJ2-7; TRBD1 might be the D (6 bases). Germline V lookup: CDR1 MNHEY, CDR2 SVGAGI. Between the trimmed V and J ends, which lost 6 bases and 4 bases, there was a span of 10 bases. CDR3 length: 12 amino acids. CDR3 nucleotides: TGTGCCAGCAGCCCAGGGGTTTACGAGCAGTACTTC. Translation gives CASSPGVYEQYF.

The rearrangement joins TRBV28 to TRBJ1-4; TRBD1 matches 7 bases. Germline V gene data show CDR1 as MDHEN and CDR2 as SYDVKM. This CDR3 is built from 17 residues. Trimming cost V 3 bases and J 0 bases; bases outside gene matches: 7. The CDR3: CASSFFRQGATNEKLFF. The CDR3 DNA follows: TGTGCCAGCAGTTTTTTCCGCCAGGGGGCAACTAATGAAAAACTGTTTTTT.

The chain has TRBV4-2 and TRBJ2-7, with 11 bases aligning to TRBD2. Trimming removed 0 bases from V and 1 base from J; junction bases left unmatched: 8. This CDR3 contains 18 residues. Germline V gives CDR1 LGHNA, CDR2 YNFKEQ. This CDR3 is CASSQDPLAGGISYEQYF. The DNA of the CDR3 is TGTGCCAGCAGCCAAGACCCTTTAGCGGGAGGGATATCCTACGAGCAGTACTTC.

The chain joins TRBV9 to TRBJ1-1; no definite D call. This CDR3 has 13 amino acids. CDR1 is SGDLS, CDR2 YYNGEE, per germline. The germline V and J ends were trimmed by 2 bases and 8 bases, with 13 bases remaining between them. CDR3 sequence reads: CASSVLGYGEAFF. CDR3 DNA sequence: TGTGCCAGCAGCGTGTTAGGGTACGGGGAAGCTTTCTTT.

CDR3 nucleotide sequence: TGTGCTAGTGGTCCGCGGGTGGTCGGGCAGGGGGTTGACGAGCAGTACTTC. Amino acid sequence: CASGPRVVGQGVDEQYF. This sequence joins TRBV12-5 and TRBJ2-7, with 7 bases matching TRBD1. This CDR3 spans 17 amino acids. V dropped 5 bases and J dropped 5; count of bases not matched to a gene: 18. Looked up from germline, CDR1 is LGHNT and CDR2 is FRNRAP.

The rearrangement links TRBV9 to TRBJ1-2, with 11 bases identical to TRBD1. V was clipped by 4 bases and J by 4 bases; unmatched bases: 6. The V gene's germline CDR1 is SGDLS and CDR2 YYNGEE. This CDR3 contains 15 residues. The CDR3 here is CASSPGTGGAYGYTF. The CDR3 nucleotides read TGTGCCAGCAGCCCAGGGACAGGGGGGGCCTATGGCTACACCTTC.

This clone was picked up one time. The chain employs TRBV18 and TRBJ1-4; D is unresolved. Trimming cost V 2 bases and J 8 bases, with 12 bases left between them. The CDR3 spans 14 residues. The germline CDR1 and CDR2 sequences are KGHSH and LQKENI. The CDR3 sequence: CASSPRNSMEKLFF. The CDR3 DNA sequence: TGTGCCAGCTCACCAAGGAACAGCATGGAAAAACTGTTTTTT.

The rearrangement uses TRBV27 and TRBJ1-2, with unresolved D. Trimming removed 0 bases at V and 0 bases at J, with 2 bases between. Germline assignment: CDR1 MNHEY and CDR2 SMNVEV (reference sequence). This CDR3 is built from 13 residues. The CDR3 region is CASSLSPNYGYTF. CDR3 in DNA: TGTGCCAGCAGTTTATCGCCTAACTATGGCTACACCTTC.

DNA of the CDR3: TGTGCCAGTAGTAGACCCGGGGGTGTGAACACTGAAGCTTTCTTT. It specifies CASSRPGGVNTEAFF. The V gene is TRBV19, the J gene TRBJ1-1, with D possibly matching TRBD1 (5 bases). Trimming took 4 bases from V and 0 from J, leaving 12 bases between them. CDR3 length equals 15 residues. Looked up from germline, CDR1 is LNHDA and CDR2 is SQIVND (reference sequence).

The rearrangement links TRBV5-4 to TRBJ2-7; D is perhaps TRBD1 (5 bases). CDR1 SGHNT and CDR2 YYREEE come from the germline V gene (reference sequence). CDR3 size: 17 residues. Deletions cut 2 bases from V and 2 bases from J, with 20 bases between. The DNA for the CDR3 is TGTGCCAGCAGCTTAGGGCAGCTGACGGTGGGGCCCTACGAGCAGTACTTC. Amino acid sequence: CASSLGQLTVGPYEQYF.

The chain links TRBV6-5 to TRBJ2-3; no reliable D call. This CDR3 has 14 amino acids. Germline V gene data show CDR1 as MNHEY and CDR2 as SVGAGI. V lost 7 bases and J lost 0, with 11 bases in between. DNA for the CDR3: TGTGCCAGCACCTACCACCCTAGCACAGATACGCAGTATTTT. It yields the protein CASTYHPSTDTQYF.

The chain uses TRBV7-9 and TRBJ1-2, with D unresolved. Germline loops: CDR1 SEHNR, CDR2 FQNEAQ (reference sequence). The CDR3 consists of 13 residues. The ends were cut back, 5 bases at V and 6 bases at J, with 13 bases in the middle. The DNA for the CDR3 is TGTGCCAGCAGCCTCGAGTCCAGTGATGGCTACACCTTC. It codes for CASSLESSDGYTF.

J is TRBJ2-1 and V is TRBV16, with a possible D match to TRBD2 (5 bases). Germline CDR1 is KGHSY and CDR2 is FQNENV. Trimming took off 3 bases at V and 15 bases at J, with 24 bases between the two ends. CDR3 length: 15 residues. The CDR3 coding sequence is TGTGCCAGCAGCCATCGGGCAGACTTGCGGGCGATGTCGTTCTTC. Translating gives CASSHRADLRAMSFF.

This rearrangement joins TRBV7-9 to TRBJ1-4; D might be TRBD1 (6 bases). Germline CDR1 SEHNR, CDR2 FQNEAQ (reference sequence). V gave up 5 bases and J gave up 0 bases, with 13 bases separating them. The CDR3 totals 16 residues. CDR3 coding DNA: TGTGCCAGCAGCCCTCGACAGGCTGCAACTAATGAAAAACTGTTTTTT. As protein: CASSPRQAATNEKLFF.